The entry below describes one T cell receptor (beta chain). At one boundary the junction diverges from the germline segment, which might be a read error. The bulk TCR libraries were made with methods described before and with listed TCR primers. TCRdb itself ran the PCR reads through MiXCR, one entry per CDR3 protein. This table has under 600,000 distinct CDR3 sequences, about a fifth appearing once. This record belongs to a study of molecular identifiers for immune sequencing clone quantification. The overall study: RNA, taken in replicates from approximately 20,000 or 100,000 naive CD8 cells, was split five ways, with four sequenced.

The CDR3 loop spans 13 amino acids. Germline assignment: CDR1 LNHDA and CDR2 SQIVND (reference sequence). For naive CD8 T cells, sorting used the CD8+CD4-CCR7+CD45RA+ phenotype. J is TRBJ2-7 and V is TRBV19; no reliable D call. This receptor was identified in a human donor in good health. Some libraries in this study had Jurkat cell RNA spiked in. Source material: naive CD8+ T cells from blood, with Jurkat cell RNA spiked in. Indicated subset: FACS-sorted CD8+CD4-CCR7+CD45RA+ naive T cells. The CDR3 nucleotides are TGTGCCAGTAGTCATGGGCCATCCTACGAGCAGTCCTTC. Translated: CASSHGPSYEQSF.